This TCR beta chain stems from a study of blood T cell repertoires in COVID-19. Turning to the study itself: Both acute and convalescent COVID-19 samples were obtained from the United States, Italy and Spain. Sample material is recorded as cDNA or gDNA derived from T cells, B-cell-depleted T cells, or PBMCs.

The authors' processing: Amplification of reference gene primers was used by the study to estimate nucleated cell counts. This table comes from immunoSEQ multiplex PCR, and its TCRdb copy is limited to in-frame clones, with some not included. The DNA gave D and trimming, while V, J and clone size come from that table. This sample has around 88,000 clones, with around 80% found just once. Trimming took 4 bases from V and 1 from J; bases not matched to a gene: 10. Looked up from germline, CDR1 is MDHEN and CDR2 is SYDVKM. The CDR3 length is 17 residues. The rearrangement links TRBV28 to TRBJ1-1, with 9 bases aligning to TRBD1. The specimen sequenced was peripheral blood. The source is a man over 45 who had recovered from COVID-19. For the CDR3, the DNA is TGTGCCAGCAGTTACATCCGGGACAGGGAATCGAACACTGAAGCTTTCTTT. Translating gives CASSYIRDRESNTEAFF.